This T cell receptor (beta chain) was recovered during a study of cytomegalovirus exposure and HLA in healthy donors. Trimming removed 3 bases from V and 11 bases from J; junction bases left unmatched: 4. This CDR3 region has 12 residues. CDR1 and CDR2 from the germline V gene are LNHDA and SQIVND (reference sequence). Study-wide results and limits: Confirmation was obtained in vitro that three CMV-associated chains are specific for CMV antigens. The study labeled fewer than 200 TCR beta chains cytomegalovirus-associated. One later analysis, an examination of the approximately 130 validation repertoires, found that first-cohort TCR clusters tended to co-occur in them.

In regard to this clone: Its target is unknown.

The protocol was immunoSEQ multiplex PCR, while the TCRdb copy is restricted to in-frame clones and leaves out a portion. The sample holds under 200,000 clones, around 84% seen once. Sequencing input: PBMCs. The V gene is TRBV19, the J gene TRBJ1-5; TRBD1 matches 7 bases. The origin of this receptor is a man between 18 and 35 years old in good health and CMV-seropositive. CDR3 amino acids: CASSIFDRAQHF. The CDR3 bases are TGTGCCAGTAGTATTTTCGACAGGGCCCAGCATTTT.